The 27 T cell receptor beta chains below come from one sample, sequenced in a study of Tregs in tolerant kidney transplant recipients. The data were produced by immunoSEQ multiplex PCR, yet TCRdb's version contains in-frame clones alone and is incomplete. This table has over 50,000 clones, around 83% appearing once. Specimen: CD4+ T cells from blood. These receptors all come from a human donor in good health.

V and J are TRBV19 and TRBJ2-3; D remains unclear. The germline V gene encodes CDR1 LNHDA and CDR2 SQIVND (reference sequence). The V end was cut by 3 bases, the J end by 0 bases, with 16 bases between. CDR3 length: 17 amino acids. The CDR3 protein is CASSIPYSPASTDTQYF. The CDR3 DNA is TGTGCCAGTAGTATTCCCTACTCTCCCGCTAGCACAGATACGCAGTATTTT.

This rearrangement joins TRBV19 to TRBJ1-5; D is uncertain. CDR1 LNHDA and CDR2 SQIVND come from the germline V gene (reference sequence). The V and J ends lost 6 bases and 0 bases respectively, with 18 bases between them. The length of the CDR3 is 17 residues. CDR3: CASRKAVDGISNQPQHF. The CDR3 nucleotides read TGTGCCAGTAGAAAAGCCGTTGACGGGATTAGCAATCAGCCCCAGCATTTT. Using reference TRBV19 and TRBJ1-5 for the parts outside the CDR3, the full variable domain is DGGITQSPKYLFRKEGQNVTLSCEQNLNHDAMYWYRQDPGQGLRLIYYSQIVNDFQKGDIAEGYSVSREKKESFPLTVTSAQKNPTAFYLCASRKAVDGISNQPQHFGDGTRLSIL.

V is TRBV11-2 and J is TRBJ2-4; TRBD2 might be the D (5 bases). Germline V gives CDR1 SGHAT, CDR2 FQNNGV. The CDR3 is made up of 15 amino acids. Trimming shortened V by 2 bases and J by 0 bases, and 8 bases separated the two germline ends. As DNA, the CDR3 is TGTGCCAGCAGCTTACGGGGTCTAGCCAAAAACATTCAGTACTTC. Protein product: CASSLRGLAKNIQYF.

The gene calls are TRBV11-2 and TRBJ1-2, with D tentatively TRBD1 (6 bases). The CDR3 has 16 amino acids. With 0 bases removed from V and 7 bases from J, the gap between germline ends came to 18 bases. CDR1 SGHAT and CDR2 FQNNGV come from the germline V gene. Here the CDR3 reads CASSLEAYGLQGGYTF. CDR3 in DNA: TGTGCCAGCAGCTTAGAGGCCTATGGGTTACAGGGTGGCTACACCTTC. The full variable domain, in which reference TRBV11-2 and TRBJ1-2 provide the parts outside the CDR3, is EAGVAQSPRYKIIEKRQSVAFWCNPISGHATLYWYQQILGQGPKLLIQFQNNGVVDDSQLPKDRFSAERLKGVDSTLKIQPAKLEDSAVYLCASSLEAYGLQGGYTFGSGTRLTVV.

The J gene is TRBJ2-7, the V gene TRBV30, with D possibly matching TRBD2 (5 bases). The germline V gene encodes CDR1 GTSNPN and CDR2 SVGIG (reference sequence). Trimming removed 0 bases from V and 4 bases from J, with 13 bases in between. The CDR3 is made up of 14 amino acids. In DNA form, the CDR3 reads TGTGCCTGGAGTGTTCAGTCCCCGGGGTACGAGCAGTACTTC. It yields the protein CAWSVQSPGYEQYF.

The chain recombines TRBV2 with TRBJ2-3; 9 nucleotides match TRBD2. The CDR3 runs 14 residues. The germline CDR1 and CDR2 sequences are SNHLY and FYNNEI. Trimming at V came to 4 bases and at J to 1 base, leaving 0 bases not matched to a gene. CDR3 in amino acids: CASSGGGGTDTQYF. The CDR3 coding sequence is TGTGCCAGCAGTGGCGGGGGGGGCACAGATACGCAGTATTTT. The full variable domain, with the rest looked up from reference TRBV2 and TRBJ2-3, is EPEVTQTPSHQVTQMGQEVILRCVPISNHLYFYWYRQILGQKVEFLVSFYNNEISEKSEIFDDQFSVERPDGSNFTLKIRSTKLEDSAMYFCASSGGGGTDTQYFGPGTRLTVL.

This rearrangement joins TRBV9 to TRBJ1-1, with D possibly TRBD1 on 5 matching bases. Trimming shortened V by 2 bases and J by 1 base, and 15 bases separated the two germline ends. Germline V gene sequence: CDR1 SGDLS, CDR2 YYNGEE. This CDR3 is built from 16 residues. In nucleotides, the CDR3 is TGTGCCAGCAGCGTCGCCGGGGGAACACGGAACACTGAAGCTTTCTTT. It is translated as CASSVAGGTRNTEAFF.

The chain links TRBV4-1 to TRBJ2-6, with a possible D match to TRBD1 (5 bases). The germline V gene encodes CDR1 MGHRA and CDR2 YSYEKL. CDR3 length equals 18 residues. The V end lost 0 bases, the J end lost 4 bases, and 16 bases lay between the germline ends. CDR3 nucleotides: TGCGCCAGCAGCCAAGAATTTGCCAGGGCGGCCGGGGCCAACGTCCTGACTTTC. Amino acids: CASSQEFARAAGANVLTF.

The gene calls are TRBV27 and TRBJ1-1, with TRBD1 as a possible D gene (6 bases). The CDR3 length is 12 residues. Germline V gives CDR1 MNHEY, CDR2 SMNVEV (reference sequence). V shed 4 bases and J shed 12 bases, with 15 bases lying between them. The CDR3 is CASSSSGTRTFF. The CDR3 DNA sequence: TGTGCCAGCAGTTCATCCGGGACAAGGACTTTCTTT.

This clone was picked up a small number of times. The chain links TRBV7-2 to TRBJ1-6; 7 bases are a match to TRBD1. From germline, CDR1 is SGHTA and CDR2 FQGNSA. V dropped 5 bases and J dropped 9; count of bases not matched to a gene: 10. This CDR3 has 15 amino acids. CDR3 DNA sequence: TGTGCCAGCAGCGGTCTCAGGGGGTCGGTTTCACCCCTCCACTTT. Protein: CASSGLRGSVSPLHF.

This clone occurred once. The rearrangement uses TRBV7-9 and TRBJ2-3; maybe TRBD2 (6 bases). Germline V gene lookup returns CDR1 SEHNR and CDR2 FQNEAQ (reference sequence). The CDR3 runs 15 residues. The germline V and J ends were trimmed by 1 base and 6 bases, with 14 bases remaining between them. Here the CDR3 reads CASSLDGGGPDTQYF. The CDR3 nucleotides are TGTGCCAGCAGCTTAGATGGGGGAGGCCCGGATACGCAGTATTTT.

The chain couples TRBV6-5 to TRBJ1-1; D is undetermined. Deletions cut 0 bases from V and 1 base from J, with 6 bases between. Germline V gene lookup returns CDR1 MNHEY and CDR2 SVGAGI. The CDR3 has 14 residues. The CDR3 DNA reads TGTGCCAGCAGTTACTCGAGAGGGAACACTGAAGCTTTCTTT. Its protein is CASSYSRGNTEAFF.

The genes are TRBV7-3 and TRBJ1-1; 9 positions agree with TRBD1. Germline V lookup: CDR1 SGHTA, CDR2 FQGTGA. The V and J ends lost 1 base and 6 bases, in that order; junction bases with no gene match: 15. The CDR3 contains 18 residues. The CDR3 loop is CASSLSGWGTGGIAEAFF. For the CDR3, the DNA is TGTGCCAGCAGCTTAAGCGGGTGGGGAACAGGGGGCATCGCTGAAGCTTTCTTT.

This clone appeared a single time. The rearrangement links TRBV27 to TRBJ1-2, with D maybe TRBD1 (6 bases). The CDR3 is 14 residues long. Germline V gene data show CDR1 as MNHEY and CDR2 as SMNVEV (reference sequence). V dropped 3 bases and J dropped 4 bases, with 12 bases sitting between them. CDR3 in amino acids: CASSLGAGFYGYTF. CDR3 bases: TGTGCCAGCAGTTTGGGGGCGGGGTTCTATGGCTACACCTTC.

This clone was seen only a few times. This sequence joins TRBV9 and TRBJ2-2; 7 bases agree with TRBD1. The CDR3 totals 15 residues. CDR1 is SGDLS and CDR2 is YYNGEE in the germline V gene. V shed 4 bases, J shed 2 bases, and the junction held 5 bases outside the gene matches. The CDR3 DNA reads TGTGCCAGCAGCACCCGACAGGGAAACACCGGGGAGCTGTTTTTT. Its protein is CASSTRQGNTGELFF.

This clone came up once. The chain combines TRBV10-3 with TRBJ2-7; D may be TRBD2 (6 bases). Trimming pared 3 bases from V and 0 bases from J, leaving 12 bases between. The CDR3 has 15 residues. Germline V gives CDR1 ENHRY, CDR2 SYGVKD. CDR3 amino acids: CAISEQVGGSYEQYF. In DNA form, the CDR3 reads TGTGCCATCAGTGAACAGGTCGGGGGCTCCTACGAGCAGTACTTC.

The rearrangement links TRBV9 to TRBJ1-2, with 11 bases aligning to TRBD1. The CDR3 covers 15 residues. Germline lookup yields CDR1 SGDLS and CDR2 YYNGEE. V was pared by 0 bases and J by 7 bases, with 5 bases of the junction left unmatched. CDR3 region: CASSVGTGGKGGYTF. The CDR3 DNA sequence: TGTGCCAGCAGCGTAGGGACAGGGGGCAAGGGTGGCTACACCTTC.

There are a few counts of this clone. The CDR3 spells CASSLNPGTQYF. The CDR3 DNA is TGTGCCAGCAGCTTAAATCCCGGGACCCAGTACTTC. This chain uses TRBV7-2 with TRBJ2-5; D gene ambiguous. V lost 2 bases, J lost 7 bases, and 8 bases lay in between. This CDR3 region has 12 residues. Germline-derived CDR1 and CDR2 are SGHTA and FQGNSA.

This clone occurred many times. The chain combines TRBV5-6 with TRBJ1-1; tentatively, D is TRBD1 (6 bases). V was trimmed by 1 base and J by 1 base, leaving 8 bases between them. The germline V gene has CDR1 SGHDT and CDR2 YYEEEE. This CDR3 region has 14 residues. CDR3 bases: TGTGCCAGCAGCTTGACAGGGCCGAACACTGAAGCTTTCTTT. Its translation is CASSLTGPNTEAFF. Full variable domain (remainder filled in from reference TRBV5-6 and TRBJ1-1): DAGVTQSPTHLIKTRGQQVTLRCSPKSGHDTVSWYQQALGQGPQFIFQYYEEEERQRGNFPDRFSGHQFPNYSSELNVNALLLGDSALYLCASSLTGPNTEAFFGQGTRLTVV.

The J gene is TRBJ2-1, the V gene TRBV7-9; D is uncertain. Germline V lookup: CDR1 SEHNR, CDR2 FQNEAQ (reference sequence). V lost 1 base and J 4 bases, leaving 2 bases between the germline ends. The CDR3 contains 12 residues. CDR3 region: CASSLVYNEQFF. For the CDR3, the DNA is TGTGCCAGCAGCTTAGTTTACAATGAGCAGTTCTTC.

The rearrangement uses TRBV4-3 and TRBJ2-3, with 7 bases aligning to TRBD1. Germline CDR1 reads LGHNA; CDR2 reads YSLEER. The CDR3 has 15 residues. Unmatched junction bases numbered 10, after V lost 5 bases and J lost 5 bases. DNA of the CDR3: TGCGCCAGCAGCGCCGACAGGGAACGGGGAGATACGCAGTATTTT. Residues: CASSADRERGDTQYF.

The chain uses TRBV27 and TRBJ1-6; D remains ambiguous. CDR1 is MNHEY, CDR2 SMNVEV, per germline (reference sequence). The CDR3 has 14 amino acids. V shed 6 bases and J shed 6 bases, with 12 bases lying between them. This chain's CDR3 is CASRTDRINSPLHF. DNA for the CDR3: TGTGCCAGCAGAACTGACCGGATTAATTCACCCCTCCACTTT.

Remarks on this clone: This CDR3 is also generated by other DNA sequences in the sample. CDR3 in amino acids: CAWSGRGQPQHF. The CDR3 nucleotides read TGTGCCTGGAGTGGCAGGGGGCAGCCCCAGCATTTT. The chain is built from TRBV30 and TRBJ1-5, with 7 positions matching TRBD1. The CDR3 totals 12 residues. The germline V gene encodes CDR1 GTSNPN and CDR2 SVGIG (reference sequence). V lost 1 base and J lost 7; bases outside the gene matches: 1.

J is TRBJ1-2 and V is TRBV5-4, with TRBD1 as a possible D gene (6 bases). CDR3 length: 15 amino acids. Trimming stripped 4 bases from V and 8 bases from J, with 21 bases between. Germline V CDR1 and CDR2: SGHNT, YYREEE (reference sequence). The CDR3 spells CASSLLGASRGGYTF. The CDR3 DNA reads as TGTGCCAGCAGCCTGCTGGGGGCGTCCCGGGGGGGCTACACCTTC.

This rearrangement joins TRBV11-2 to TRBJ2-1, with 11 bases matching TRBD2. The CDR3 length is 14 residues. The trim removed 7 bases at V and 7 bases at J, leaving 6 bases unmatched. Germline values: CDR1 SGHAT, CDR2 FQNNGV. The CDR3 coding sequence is TGTGCCAGCAAAACCGTAGCGGGAGGGAATGAGCAGTTCTTC. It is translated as CASKTVAGGNEQFF.

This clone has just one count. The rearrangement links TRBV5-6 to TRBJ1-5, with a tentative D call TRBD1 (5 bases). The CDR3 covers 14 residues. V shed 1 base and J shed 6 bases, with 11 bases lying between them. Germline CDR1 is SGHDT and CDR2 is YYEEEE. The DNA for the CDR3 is TGTGCCAGCAGCTTGAGGGGTTCGGGTCAGCCCCAGCATTTT. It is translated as CASSLRGSGQPQHF.

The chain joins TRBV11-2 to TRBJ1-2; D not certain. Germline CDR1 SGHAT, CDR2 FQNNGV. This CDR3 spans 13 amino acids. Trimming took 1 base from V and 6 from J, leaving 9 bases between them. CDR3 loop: CASSLVVGHGYTF. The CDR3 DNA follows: TGTGCCAGCAGCTTAGTAGTAGGGCATGGCTACACCTTC.